This T cell receptor (beta chain) stems from a study of T cell responses to AZD1222 COVID-19 vaccine. Study outcomes and limitations: Breadth and depth of Spike-specific TCRs rose after two AZD1222 doses. At baseline, seropositivity was found in only a handful of AZD1222 recipients. Unmutated variant regions reportedly attract nearly half of all spike-specific TCRs. The donor group comprised mostly white British people and more females; the analysis possibly underestimated clonal diversity.

The junction had 5 bases not matched to a gene; V was cut back by 5 bases and J by 7 bases. The germline gives CDR1 MDHEN, CDR2 SYDVKM. The CDR3 extends over 15 amino acids. This clone is a singleton in its sample. The antigen is not known. Here immunoSEQ multiplex PCR was the method, and the copy in TCRdb shows in-frame clones only, minus some. The sample lists 150,000 to 200,000 clones, 85% to 90% occurring once. The sample was peripheral blood, taken on day 0 of AZD1222 vaccination. The rearrangement links TRBV28 to TRBJ2-1; 13 bases agree with TRBD2. The receptor was derived from an adult in good health. CDR3 bases: TGTGCCAGCAGTCGGACTAGCGGGAGTGGAAATGAGCAGTTCTTC. It translates to CASSRTSGSGNEQFF. Combining the CDR3 with reference TRBV28 and TRBJ2-1 gives the whole variable domain DVKVTQSSRYLVKRTGEKVFLECVQDMDHENMFWYRQDPGLGLRLIYFSYDVKMKEKGDIPEGYSVSREKKERFSLILESASTNQTSMYLCASSRTSGSGNEQFFGPGTRLTVL.